This T cell receptor (beta chain) was obtained from a study of blood T cell repertoires in COVID-19. Across the study: COVID-19 samples collected from the United States, Italy and Spain covered acute and convalescent phases. The cDNA or gDNA used as material had been derived from T cells, B-cell-depleted T cells, or PBMCs.

Original analysis: Amplification with reference gene primers provided the estimates of nucleated cell counts. Only in-frame clones appear in the TCRdb table, and some are missing; sequencing was by immunoSEQ multiplex PCR. V and J calls and clone size follow that table, whereas D and trimming were derived from the DNA. The table shows roughly 59,000 clones, with around 73% occurring only once. The CDR3 extends over 15 amino acids. CDR1 is SGHRS and CDR2 is YFSETQ in the germline V gene. V lost 5 bases, J lost 3 bases, and 6 bases stayed unmatched. The sample comprised peripheral blood. The sequence came from a man at least 80 years old with acute or convalescent COVID-19. The gene calls are TRBV5-1 and TRBJ2-1, with 9 bases that match TRBD1. CDR3 amino acids: CASREWTGVYNEQFF. DNA for the CDR3: TGCGCCAGCAGGGAATGGACAGGGGTCTACAATGAGCAGTTCTTC.